The 22 T cell receptor beta chains listed next were all sequenced from one sample in a study of CD4 T cells in relation to SARS-CoV-2 and coronaviruses. CD4+ T cells from unexposed donors were obtained before the COVID-19 pandemic (2011-2018). Sequencing was performed with immunoSEQ multiplex PCR; in TCRdb, only in-frame clones are kept and a portion is missing. The sample records some 68,000 clones, over 85% being singletons. The source material was naive CD4+ T cells from PBMCs. Stated subset: naive CD4+ T cells isolated by negative enrichment. These receptors were taken from a human donor in good health.

The chain couples TRBV7-2 to TRBJ2-1; 13 bases align to TRBD2. Germline values: CDR1 SGHTA, CDR2 FQGNSA. Trimming took 0 bases from V and 4 from J; bases not matched to a gene: 3. The CDR3 totals 17 residues. CDR3 amino acids: CASSLARTSGGYNEQFF. The CDR3 DNA is TGTGCCAGCAGCTTAGCCCGGACTAGCGGGGGTTACAATGAGCAGTTCTTC.

This clone was picked up one time. This rearrangement joins TRBV5-5 to TRBJ2-7, with a weak D call TRBD1 (5 bases). This CDR3 has 16 residues. Trimming cost V 0 bases and J 2 bases, with 15 bases left between them. CDR1 and CDR2 (germline): SGHKS, YYEKEE (reference sequence). CDR3 in amino acids: CASSLDGGRVPYEQYF. As DNA, the CDR3 is TGTGCCAGCAGCTTGGATGGCGGCAGGGTTCCCTACGAGCAGTACTTC.

J is TRBJ1-1 and V is TRBV5-5; D remains ambiguous. This CDR3 is 13 amino acids long. The V end was cut by 2 bases, the J end by 6 bases, with 11 bases between. The germline V gene has CDR1 SGHKS and CDR2 YYEKEE (reference sequence). CDR3 nucleotide sequence: TGTGCCAGCAGCTTTTATCCGGGCGCTGAAGCTTTCTTT. Its protein is CASSFYPGAEAFF.

The chain uses TRBV6-5 and TRBJ1-6, with D perhaps TRBD1 (6 bases). Trimming stripped 6 bases from V and 5 bases from J, with 8 bases between. Germline V gene data show CDR1 as MNHEY and CDR2 as SVGAGI. The CDR3 totals 13 residues. The CDR3 spells CASRRDNNSPLHF. In nucleotides, the CDR3 is TGTGCCAGCAGAAGGGACAATAATTCACCCCTCCACTTT.

This chain uses TRBV3-1 (or the pseudogene TRBV3-2) with TRBJ1-6; D is ambiguous. Germline V gene lookup returns CDR1 LGHDT and CDR2 YNNKEL (reference sequence). V was clipped by 3 bases and J by 8 bases, with 8 bases between them. The CDR3 is 13 amino acids. The CDR3 protein is CASSQAGDSPLHF. The CDR3 DNA sequence: TGTGCCAGCAGCCAGGCCGGGGATTCACCCCTCCACTTT.

This clone was counted a few times. This sequence joins TRBV5-4 and TRBJ1-1, with D perhaps TRBD1 (6 bases). Germline V CDR1 and CDR2: SGHNT, YYREEE (reference sequence). This CDR3 contains 18 residues. Trimming took 0 bases from V and 2 from J, leaving 20 bases between them. The CDR3 nucleotides are TGTGCCAGCAGCTTGGAAATCGCGATTAGGGGGTCCAACACTGAAGCTTTCTTT. Protein product: CASSLEIAIRGSNTEAFF.

The J gene is TRBJ2-3, the V gene TRBV24-1, with D perhaps TRBD1 (8 bases). CDR3 length equals 17 residues. V lost 5 bases and J lost 0, with 17 bases in between. Germline-derived CDR1 and CDR2 are KGHDR and SFDVKD. CDR3 coding DNA: TGTGCCACCAGTGCAGACAGGGGAGGGGGGAGCACAGATACGCAGTATTTT. Translated, it gives CATSADRGGGSTDTQYF.

V usage is TRBV9 and J usage is TRBJ2-1; TRBD2 matches at 9 bases. The germline CDR1 and CDR2 sequences are SGDLS and YYNGEE. The J segment lost 5 bases and the V segment lost 3 bases, leaving 3 bases of the junction unmatched. There are 14 residues in the CDR3. The CDR3 DNA reads as TGTGCCAGCAGCGGGACTAGCGCGAACAATGAGCAGTTCTTC. It yields the protein CASSGTSANNEQFF. Filled out from reference TRBV9 and TRBJ2-1, the complete variable domain reads DSGVTQTPKHLITATGQRVTLRCSPRSGDLSVYWYQQSLDQGLQFLIQYYNGEERAKGNILERFSAQQFPDLHSELNLSSLELGDSALYFCASSGTSANNEQFFGPGTRLTVL.

This sequence joins TRBV7-2 and TRBJ2-2, with TRBD1 identical over 7 bases. The ends lost 5 bases at V and 5 bases at J; junction bases unmatched: 8. This CDR3 is built from 15 residues. Germline V gene sequence: CDR1 SGHTA, CDR2 FQGNSA. CDR3 in amino acids: CASSPYRGGTGELFF. Written as DNA, the CDR3 is TGTGCCAGCAGCCCCTACAGGGGTGGGACCGGGGAGCTGTTTTTT.

V usage is TRBV7-2 and J usage is TRBJ2-7, with 7 nucleotides matching TRBD1. The CDR3 consists of 12 residues. Per the germline V gene, CDR1 is SGHTA and CDR2 is FQGNSA. The V gene end was trimmed by 3 bases and the J gene end by 10 bases; junction bases not matched to a gene: 6. The CDR3 DNA is TGTGCCAGCAGCTTCTACGGACAGGAACAGTACTTC. Translated, it gives CASSFYGQEQYF. The full variable domain, its missing parts supplied by reference TRBV7-2 and TRBJ2-7, is GAGVSQSPSNKVTEKGKDVELRCDPISGHTALYWYRQSLGQGLEFLIYFQGNSAPDKSGLPSDRFSAERTGGSVSTLTIQRTQQEDSAVYLCASSFYGQEQYFGPGTRLTVT.

The genes are TRBV18 and TRBJ2-7; no reliable D call. Germline loops: CDR1 KGHSH, CDR2 LQKENI. The ends were cut back, 2 bases at V and 4 bases at J, with 12 bases in the middle. The length of the CDR3 is 14 residues. The CDR3 sequence: CASSPSGGPYEQYF. For the CDR3, the DNA is TGTGCCAGCTCACCATCGGGCGGACCGTACGAGCAGTACTTC.

On this clone itself: In the same sample, other DNA sequences code for this CDR3. J is TRBJ1-1 and V is TRBV12-3 or TRBV12-4, with D unresolved. V lost 5 bases and J 1 base, leaving 8 bases between the germline ends. The CDR3 runs to 13 residues. The CDR3 nucleotides are TGTGCCAGCAGTAGGACGGGGAACACTGAAGCTTTCTTT. Protein sequence: CASSRTGNTEAFF.

This chain uses TRBV19 with TRBJ2-1, with 8 bases fitting TRBD2. V dropped 5 bases and J dropped 3; count of bases not matched to a gene: 6. The CDR3 runs 15 residues. From germline, CDR1 is LNHDA and CDR2 SQIVND (reference sequence). CDR3 in DNA: TGTGCCAGTAGTTCCGGACTAGCTTTCTACAATGAGCAGTTCTTC. Its protein product is CASSSGLAFYNEQFF.

Only a few counts were recorded for this clone. V is TRBV12-3 or TRBV12-4 and J is TRBJ2-3; D call uncertain. The V gene lost 6 bases and the J gene lost 6 bases, with 4 bases spanning the gap. This CDR3 contains 10 residues. CDR3: CASSSDTQYF. The CDR3 DNA sequence: TGTGCCAGCAGCTCCGATACGCAGTATTTT.

This clone appeared once. The chain carries TRBV4-1 and TRBJ1-2; D not certain. CDR3 length equals 17 residues. V was pared by 2 bases and J by 0 bases, with 16 bases between. Germline V lookup: CDR1 MGHRA, CDR2 YSYEKL. The chain's CDR3 is CASSQSRTRAANYGYTF. DNA for the CDR3: TGCGCCAGCAGCCAAAGCCGAACACGTGCAGCTAACTATGGCTACACCTTC.

The V gene is TRBV2, the J gene TRBJ1-5, with D possibly TRBD1 on 5 matching bases. The V end was cut by 3 bases, the J end by 9 bases, with 9 bases between. CDR3 length: 12 amino acids. In germline, CDR1 is SNHLY, CDR2 FYNNEI. CDR3 amino acids: CASSERGTPQHF. In DNA, the CDR3 is TGTGCCAGCAGTGAGCGGGGCACGCCCCAGCATTTT.

The chain combines TRBV2 with TRBJ1-2; D remains ambiguous. Trimming removed 2 bases at V and 0 bases at J, with 7 bases between. CDR1 is SNHLY, CDR2 FYNNEI, per germline. CDR3 length: 14 residues. The CDR3 is CASSEIRANYGYTF. DNA of the CDR3: TGTGCCAGCAGTGAAATCCGGGCTAACTATGGCTACACCTTC. Drawing the rest from reference TRBV2 and TRBJ1-2, the complete variable domain is EPEVTQTPSHQVTQMGQEVILRCVPISNHLYFYWYRQILGQKVEFLVSFYNNEISEKSEIFDDQFSVERPDGSNFTLKIRSTKLEDSAMYFCASSEIRANYGYTFGSGTRLTVV.

About this clone: Other DNA sequences in this sample translate to the same CDR3. The V call is TRBV6-6, the J call TRBJ1-5; D call uncertain. Per the germline V gene, CDR1 is MNHNY and CDR2 is SVGAGI (reference sequence). Trimming stripped 4 bases from V and 0 bases from J, with 4 bases between. The CDR3 consists of 13 residues. The CDR3 DNA is TGTGCCAGCAGTTCTGCTAGCAATCAGCCCCAGCATTTT. Amino acids: CASSSASNQPQHF.

The CDR3 loop reads CASSLRDRVSTLHF. CDR3 nucleotides: TGTGCCAGCAGCTTGCGCGACAGGGTGTCTACCCTCCACTTT. The genes are TRBV5-4 and TRBJ1-6; 7 bases align to TRBD1. Germline-derived CDR1 and CDR2 are SGHNT and YYREEE (reference sequence). The CDR3 sequence is 14 residues long. V gave up 1 base and J gave up 14 bases; unmatched junction bases: 9.

CDR3 amino acids: CASSQVKTQYF. As DNA, the CDR3 is TGTGCCAGCAGCCAAGTTAAGACCCAGTACTTC. V usage is TRBV3-1 (or the pseudogene TRBV3-2) and J usage is TRBJ2-5; D is undetermined. With 1 base removed from V and 6 bases from J, the gap between germline ends came to 3 bases. The germline gives CDR1 LGHDT, CDR2 YNNKEL (reference sequence). The CDR3 has 11 amino acids.

The rearrangement joins TRBV5-6 to TRBJ1-5, with a weak D call TRBD1 (5 bases). The CDR3 sequence is 18 residues long. Germline V CDR1 and CDR2: SGHDT, YYEEEE. V was shortened by 4 bases and J by 4 bases, with 24 bases between the two germline ends. The DNA of the CDR3 is TGTGCCAGCAGCACATACTCACGGTTGGTGGCAGGGAATCAGCCCCAGCATTTT. Amino acid sequence: CASSTYSRLVAGNQPQHF.

The chain couples TRBV5-6 to TRBJ1-6; 7 bases match TRBD1. Looked up from germline, CDR1 is SGHDT and CDR2 is YYEEEE. The J segment lost 10 bases and the V segment lost 0 bases, leaving 19 bases of the junction unmatched. The CDR3 covers 19 residues. The CDR3 here is CASSLVRADRQGLDSPLHF. DNA for the CDR3: TGTGCCAGCAGCTTGGTCCGAGCAGACCGACAGGGATTAGACTCACCCCTCCACTTT. The full variable domain, with the rest looked up from reference TRBV5-6 and TRBJ1-6, is DAGVTQSPTHLIKTRGQQVTLRCSPKSGHDTVSWYQQALGQGPQFIFQYYEEEERQRGNFPDRFSGHQFPNYSSELNVNALLLGDSALYLCASSLVRADRQGLDSPLHFGNGTRLTVT.